This T cell receptor beta chain was retrieved from a study of T cells after yellow fever vaccination. V was pared by 11 bases and J by 8 bases, with 10 bases between. CDR3 size: 10 residues. This clonotype has only a few counts. The antigen remains unidentified. Points from the study as a whole: Only a small proportion of the clonotypes turned up in both the CD4 and the CD8 compartments, likely arising from convergent recombination.

For TCR, cDNA came from 5'RACE template switching, which added a universal primer site and UMIs. TCRdb called the 5' RACE reads again in MiXCR, with one record for every CDR3 protein. This sample has about 320,000 distinct CDR3 sequences, with around 6.8% found just once. The V call is TRBV23-1, the J call TRBJ1-5; D is undetermined. TRBV23-1 belongs to the ORF category, with a function that is uncertain. The sequences come from PBMCs, collected roughly seven weeks after the first yellow fever vaccination. The clonotype comes from a man younger than 35 who received the YFV17D yellow fever vaccine. CDR3 protein: CAHEWEPQHF. The CDR3 bases are TGCGCCCACGAATGGGAGCCCCAGCATTTT.